This T cell receptor beta chain was documented in a study of radiation and T cells in renal cell carcinoma. Broader study findings: From baseline, blood top tumor clonotypes peaked at 2 weeks post-radiation.

Described time point: blood 2 weeks post-SBRT. Treatment reported: 15 Gy SBRT to primary tumor, nephrectomy 4 weeks later. After SBRT, blood was collected at 2 and 4 weeks, plus baseline. The patient's renal cell carcinoma had clear cell pathology. This CDR3 has 15 amino acids. Germline V gene data show CDR1 as MNHNS and CDR2 as SASEGT. With 2 bases removed from V and 0 bases from J, the gap between germline ends came to 10 bases. Libraries were prepared by immunoSEQ multiplex PCR; TCRdb keeps only in-frame clonotypes and omits some of them. This table has more than 95,000 clones, over 75% appearing once. To note about this clone: Its antigen is unidentified.

Sequencing was performed on blood, taken from a patient whose treatment included radiotherapy and nephrectomy. This receptor was taken from a man aged 45-60 years with renal cell carcinoma. V is TRBV6-1 and J is TRBJ1-2, with unresolved D. CDR3 nucleotide sequence: TGTGCCAGCAGTGAATATAGCAGAACTAACTATGGCTACACCTTC. Encoded protein: CASSEYSRTNYGYTF.